Below, 19 T cell receptor beta chains from the same sample are listed, as sequenced in a study of blood T cell repertoires in COVID-19. The method was immunoSEQ multiplex PCR; TCRdb's version includes in-frame clones alone and lacks a portion of them. The table has hundreds of thousands of clones, about four fifths seen once; the top ten hold around 2.5%. The sample taken for sequencing was peripheral blood. Receptor source: a woman in her 40s with active or convalescent COVID-19.

This clone came up once. The V and J genes are TRBV6-2 or TRBV6-3 and TRBJ2-3; no definite D call. Germline CDR1 reads MNHEY; CDR2 reads SVGEGT. The CDR3 has 14 amino acids. V was shortened by 4 bases and J by 2 bases, with 10 bases between the two germline ends. DNA of the CDR3: TGTGCCAGCAGTTCCCCTAGGATCACAGATACGCAGTATTTT. It codes for CASSSPRITDTQYF.

The chain carries TRBV12-3 or TRBV12-4 and TRBJ1-2, with D maybe TRBD1 (6 bases). Trimming stripped 4 bases from V and 8 bases from J, with 14 bases between. The CDR3 covers 13 residues. This CDR3 is CASSYGGPWGYTF. Written as DNA, the CDR3 is TGTGCCAGCAGTTACGGGGGGCCGTGGGGCTACACCTTC.

The rearrangement joins TRBV9 to TRBJ2-1; TRBD1 aligns across 11 bases. Trimming removed 4 bases from V and 5 bases from J; junction bases left unmatched: 8. The CDR3 extends over 16 amino acids. Germline CDR1 SGDLS, CDR2 YYNGEE. The CDR3, as DNA: TGTGCCAGCAGCTACCGGACAGGGGGCTCGAACAATGAGCAGTTCTTC. Protein sequence: CASSYRTGGSNNEQFF.

The chain links TRBV10-3 to TRBJ2-7, with a weak D call TRBD2 (6 bases). Germline lookup yields CDR1 ENHRY and CDR2 SYGVKD. The CDR3 extends over 12 amino acids. CDR3 region: CGAGEASYEQYF. CDR3 DNA: TGTGGGGCCGGGGAGGCCTCCTACGAGCAGTACTTC.

The chain has TRBV5-4 and TRBJ1-4, with 9 bases matching TRBD1. CDR1 and CDR2 from the germline V gene are SGHNT and YYREEE (reference sequence). This CDR3 contains 16 residues. The V gene end was trimmed by 0 bases and the J gene end by 2 bases; junction bases not matched to a gene: 2. CDR3 in amino acids: CASSLGGTGTNEKLFF. The DNA of the CDR3 is TGTGCCAGCAGCTTGGGAGGGACAGGGACTAATGAAAAACTGTTTTTT.

This rearrangement joins TRBV19 to TRBJ1-4; weak D call: TRBD1 (5 bases). The CDR3 has 13 amino acids. Germline V lookup: CDR1 LNHDA, CDR2 SQIVND (reference sequence). With 5 bases removed from V and 6 bases from J, the gap between germline ends came to 10 bases. The CDR3 DNA follows: TGTGCCAGTAGTGGGGCAGGGTATGAAAAACTGTTTTTT. This sequence encodes CASSGAGYEKLFF.

This chain connects TRBV6-5 to TRBJ2-3, with a tentative D call TRBD1 (5 bases). The CDR3 contains 13 residues. The V gene lost 6 bases and the J gene lost 6 bases, with 13 bases spanning the gap. CDR1 MNHEY and CDR2 SVGAGI come from the germline V gene. The CDR3 sequence: CASSRDSLDTQYF. The CDR3 bases are TGTGCCAGCAGCCGCGACAGCTTGGATACGCAGTATTTT.

This clone was seen a single time. The chain is built from TRBV10-1 and TRBJ1-3; D gene uncertain. Trimming cost V 5 bases and J 4 bases, with 9 bases left between them. The CDR3 spans 13 residues. Germline V gives CDR1 WNHNN, CDR2 SYGVQD (reference sequence). DNA for the CDR3: TGCGCCAGCAGTATCGGAGTCGGAAACACCATATATTTT. It translates to CASSIGVGNTIYF.

The CDR3 loop reads CASTDGGRDEQFF. Written as DNA, the CDR3 is TGTGCCAGCACGGACGGGGGGCGAGACGAGCAGTTCTTC. The rearrangement joins TRBV25-1 to TRBJ2-1; weak D call: TRBD2 (7 bases). Germline CDR1 reads MGHDK; CDR2 reads SYGVNS. V was pared by 7 bases and J by 10 bases, with 17 bases between. This CDR3 spans 13 amino acids. The full variable domain, rest sourced from reference TRBV25-1 and TRBJ2-1, is EADIYQTPRYLVIGTGKKITLECSQTMGHDKMYWYQQDPGMELHLIHYSYGVNSTEKGDLSSESTVSRIRTEHFPLTLESARPSHTSQYLCASTDGGRDEQFFGPGTRLTVL.

The chain has TRBV7-2 and TRBJ2-7; D might be TRBD1 (5 bases). Looked up from germline, CDR1 is SGHTA and CDR2 is FQGNSA. Between the trimmed V and J ends, which lost 0 bases and 3 bases, there was a span of 9 bases. The CDR3 sequence is 14 residues long. CDR3 in DNA: TGTGCCAGCAGCTTAGCGCCTACAGGCTACGAGCAGTACTTC. It codes for CASSLAPTGYEQYF. Supplemented by reference TRBV7-2 and TRBJ2-7, the full variable domain reads GAGVSQSPSNKVTEKGKDVELRCDPISGHTALYWYRQSLGQGLEFLIYFQGNSAPDKSGLPSDRFSAERTGGSVSTLTIQRTQQEDSAVYLCASSLAPTGYEQYFGPGTRLTVT.

The genes are TRBV5-1 and TRBJ1-1; possible D gene TRBD1, 6 bases. Trimming left V 5 bases short and J 5 bases short, with 13 bases between. CDR1 and CDR2 from the germline V gene are SGHRS and YFSETQ. This CDR3 has 13 amino acids. As DNA, the CDR3 is TGCGCCAGCAGATCACAGGGTGAGACTGAAGCTTTCTTT. Amino acids: CASRSQGETEAFF.

The chain recombines TRBV25-1 with TRBJ2-2, with a possible D match to TRBD1 (6 bases). Germline lookup yields CDR1 MGHDK and CDR2 SYGVNS. This CDR3 has 16 residues. Trimming took 5 bases from V and 3 from J, leaving 16 bases between them. CDR3 in DNA: TGTGCCAGCAGTTCGGAGCGATCAGGGGACACCGGGGAGCTGTTTTTT. Translating it yields CASSSERSGDTGELFF. The full variable domain, completed using reference TRBV25-1 and TRBJ2-2, is EADIYQTPRYLVIGTGKKITLECSQTMGHDKMYWYQQDPGMELHLIHYSYGVNSTEKGDLSSESTVSRIRTEHFPLTLESARPSHTSQYLCASSSERSGDTGELFFGEGSRLTVL.

The chain joins TRBV18 to TRBJ1-4; 7 nucleotides agree with TRBD1. J gave up 2 bases and V 3 bases, and 3 bases lay outside the gene matches. This CDR3 spans 15 amino acids. Germline assignment: CDR1 KGHSH and CDR2 LQKENI. The CDR3, as DNA: TGTGCCAGCTCACCTACAGGGGTCACTAATGAAAAACTGTTTTTT. Translation: CASSPTGVTNEKLFF.

The V call is TRBV6-5, the J call TRBJ1-1, with 7 bases that match TRBD1. J gave up 3 bases and V 6 bases, and 7 bases lay outside the gene matches. The V gene's germline CDR1 is MNHEY and CDR2 SVGAGI. This CDR3 spans 14 amino acids. The CDR3 DNA is TGTGCCAGCAGGACCGGGACAGATTACACTGAAGCTTTCTTT. This sequence encodes CASRTGTDYTEAFF.

The V call is TRBV6-5, the J call TRBJ1-6; the match to TRBD1 covers 7 bases. In germline, CDR1 is MNHEY, CDR2 SVGAGI. Trimming removed 6 bases from V and 7 bases from J; junction bases left unmatched: 3. The CDR3 has 13 amino acids. The CDR3 sequence: CASRATGNSPLHF. The CDR3, as DNA: TGTGCCAGCAGGGCGACAGGGAATTCACCCCTCCACTTT.

The chain couples TRBV19 to TRBJ2-2; D possibly corresponds to TRBD2 (5 bases). V dropped 2 bases and J dropped 1 base, with 11 bases sitting between them. The length of the CDR3 is 16 residues. Germline loops: CDR1 LNHDA, CDR2 SQIVND (reference sequence). The CDR3 DNA follows: TGTGCCAGTAGTATAAAATCAGGACTGAACACCGGGGAGCTGTTTTTT. The encoded protein is CASSIKSGLNTGELFF.

The rearrangement links TRBV7-9 to TRBJ1-2, with D tentatively TRBD1 (6 bases). Germline values: CDR1 SEHNR, CDR2 FQNEAQ (reference sequence). Trimming took 2 bases from V and 3 from J, leaving 10 bases between them. CDR3 length: 14 amino acids. The CDR3 nucleotides read TGTGCCAGCAGCTTAAATGCAGGGGACTATGGCTACACCTTC. Amino acid sequence: CASSLNAGDYGYTF.

The V call is TRBV7-9, the J call TRBJ2-1, with a weak D call TRBD2 (5 bases). CDR1 SEHNR and CDR2 FQNEAQ come from the germline V gene (reference sequence). Trimming pared 3 bases from V and 5 bases from J, leaving 11 bases between. This CDR3 has 14 residues. Here the CDR3 reads CASSFESGNNEQFF. For the CDR3, the DNA is TGTGCCAGCAGCTTTGAGAGCGGTAACAATGAGCAGTTCTTC. Looking up the rest from reference TRBV7-9 and TRBJ2-1 gives the full variable domain: DTGVSQNPRHKITKRGQNVTFRCDPISEHNRLYWYRQTLGQGPEFLTYFQNEAQLEKSRLLSDRFSAERPKGSFSTLEIQRTEQGDSAMYLCASSFESGNNEQFFGPGTRLTVL.

This clone was counted once. This CDR3 reads CATSDPGLAGGTYNEQFF. The CDR3 DNA is TGTGCCACCAGTGACCCCGGGCTAGCGGGAGGGACCTACAATGAGCAGTTCTTC. J is TRBJ2-1 and V is TRBV24-1; TRBD2 matches 12 bases. The CDR3 has 18 residues. The V segment lost 4 bases and the J segment 2 bases; nucleotides outside the gene matches: 8. Germline values: CDR1 KGHDR, CDR2 SFDVKD.